Each of the 2 T cell receptor beta chains below was sequenced from the same sample in a study of T cells in Graves' hyperthyroidism and ophthalmopathy. RNA transcripts gave rise to amplified TCR beta CDR3 regions. The HTBI set primed first-round TCR CDR3 RT-PCR. In TCRdb, the multiplex PCR reads were re-called with MiXCR into one record per CDR3 protein. This table has around 250,000 distinct CDR3 sequences, 16% appearing once. Sequenced: blood. The source of these receptors is a woman between 18 and 29 years old with Graves' ophthalmopathy.

V gene TRBV4-1 combines with J gene TRBJ2-1; the match to TRBD2 covers 7 bases. Germline CDR1 MGHRA, CDR2 YSYEKL. V trimming: 4 bases; J trimming: 5 bases; junction bases outside the gene matches: 17. There are 18 residues in the CDR3. The CDR3 DNA is TGCGCCAGCAGCCTTCGTGTGGTGCGGGAGTGGGGTAACAATGAGCAGTTCTTC. Translation: CASSLRVVREWGNNEQFF.

The rearrangement joins TRBV2 to TRBJ2-7, with TRBD1 identical over 7 bases. The CDR3 runs 13 residues. V shed 11 bases, J shed 0 bases, and the junction held 7 bases outside the gene matches. Germline V gene data show CDR1 as SNHLY and CDR2 as FYNNEI. CDR3 sequence: CAGQDRHSYEQYF. CDR3 nucleotides: TGTGCCGGCCAGGACAGGCACTCCTACGAGCAGTACTTC.